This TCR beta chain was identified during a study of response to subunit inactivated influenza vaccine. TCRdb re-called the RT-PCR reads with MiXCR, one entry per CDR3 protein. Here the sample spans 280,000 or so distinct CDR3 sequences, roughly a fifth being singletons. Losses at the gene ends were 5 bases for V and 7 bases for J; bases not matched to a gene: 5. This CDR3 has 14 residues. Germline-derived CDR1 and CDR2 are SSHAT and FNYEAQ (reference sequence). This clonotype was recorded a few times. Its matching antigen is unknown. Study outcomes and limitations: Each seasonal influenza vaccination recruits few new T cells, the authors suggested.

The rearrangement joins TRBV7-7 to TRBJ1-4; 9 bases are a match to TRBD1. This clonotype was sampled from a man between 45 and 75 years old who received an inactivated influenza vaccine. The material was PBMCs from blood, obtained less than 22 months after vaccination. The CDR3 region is CASSQDRGSEKLFF. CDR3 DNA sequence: TGTGCCAGCAGCCAGGACAGGGGCAGTGAAAAACTGTTTTTT.